This T cell receptor (beta chain) was captured by sequencing in a study of blood T cell repertoires in COVID-19. Study summary: Samples taken during acute and convalescent COVID-19 were collected in the United States, Italy and Spain. The cDNA or gDNA used as material had been derived from T cells, B-cell-depleted T cells, or PBMCs.

As handled by the study authors: Reference gene primer amplification gave nucleated cell count estimates. Some clones are missing from TCRdb's copy, which holds only in-frame ones; the method was immunoSEQ multiplex PCR. V and J calls and clone size come straight from that table; D and trimming were deduced from the DNA. Among some 220,000 clones, around 80% were seen once, and the ten largest hold around 5.5%. Trimming removed 2 bases at V and 9 bases at J, with 9 bases between. From germline, CDR1 is SGHDT and CDR2 YYEEEE. The CDR3 sequence is 11 residues long. This sequence was found in a human donor in a cohort sampled during active COVID-19. Sequenced sample: peripheral blood. The V and J genes are TRBV5-6 and TRBJ2-7, with D possibly TRBD1 on 5 matching bases. The CDR3 DNA follows: TGTGCCAGCAGCTTCAGACAGTCGCAGTACTTC. Translation gives CASSFRQSQYF.